This note documents a single T cell receptor beta chain sequence. Germline loops: CDR1 MNHNS, CDR2 SASEGT. The CDR3 is made up of 18 amino acids. V lost 3 bases, J lost 1 base, and 5 bases stayed unmatched. This record belongs to a study of blood T cell repertoires in COVID-19. About the research overall: Material from acute and convalescent COVID-19 was sourced from the United States, Italy and Spain. From T cells, B-cell-depleted T cells, or PBMCs came the material, which was cDNA or gDNA.

Study processing details: Counts of nucleated cells, estimated from reference gene primer amplification, were obtained. Data came from immunoSEQ multiplex PCR; TCRdb stores just in-frame clones and leaves some out. V and J calls and clone size are as listed in that table; D and trimming were resolved from the DNA. The top ten hold more than 6.5% of the sample, which has 180,000 or so clones, about 76% seen once. The clonotype originates from a woman in her forties or fifties with active or convalescent COVID-19. V usage is TRBV6-1 and J usage is TRBJ2-2; 13 positions agree with TRBD2. The material sequenced was peripheral blood. In nucleotides, the CDR3 is TGTGCCAGCAGTGATCGGACTAGCGGGAGCGGGAACACCGGGGAGCTGTTTTTT. It encodes CASSDRTSGSGNTGELFF.